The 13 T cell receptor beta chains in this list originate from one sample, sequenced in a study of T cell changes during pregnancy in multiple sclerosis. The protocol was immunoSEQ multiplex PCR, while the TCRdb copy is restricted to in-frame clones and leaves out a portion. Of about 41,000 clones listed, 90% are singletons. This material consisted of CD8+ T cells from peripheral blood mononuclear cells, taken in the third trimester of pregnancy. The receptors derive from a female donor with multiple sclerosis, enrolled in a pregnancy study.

In DNA, the CDR3 is TGCAGCGCGGGCGACAGGTTAGACGAGCAGTACTTC. Protein product: CSAGDRLDEQYF. V is TRBV29-1 and J is TRBJ2-7; a weak D match, TRBD1 (6 bases). V gave up 7 bases and J gave up 5 bases, with 15 bases separating them. The CDR3 loop spans 12 amino acids. Germline V lookup: CDR1 SQVTM, CDR2 ANQGSEA.

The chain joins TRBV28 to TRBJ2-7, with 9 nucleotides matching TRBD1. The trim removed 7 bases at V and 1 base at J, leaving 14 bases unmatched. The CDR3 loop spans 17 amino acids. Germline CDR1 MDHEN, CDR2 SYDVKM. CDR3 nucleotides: TGTGCCAGCATAGGGACAGGGACCGAACGAATATCCTACGAGCAGTACTTC. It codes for CASIGTGTERISYEQYF.

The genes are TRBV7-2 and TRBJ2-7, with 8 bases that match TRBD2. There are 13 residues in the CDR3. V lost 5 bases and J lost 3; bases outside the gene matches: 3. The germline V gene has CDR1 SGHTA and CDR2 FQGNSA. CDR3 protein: CASSVLAVYEQYF. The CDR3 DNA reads TGTGCCAGCAGCGTACTAGCGGTCTACGAGCAGTACTTC.

For the CDR3, the DNA is TGTGCCAGCAGCGTAGGGGGACTAGCGGGGGCCTACGAGCAGTACTTC. It codes for CASSVGGLAGAYEQYF. V is TRBV9 and J is TRBJ2-7; 14 bases are a match to TRBD2. There are 16 residues in the CDR3. V shed 0 bases and J 2 bases; nucleotides not matched to a gene: 1. Germline loops: CDR1 SGDLS, CDR2 YYNGEE.

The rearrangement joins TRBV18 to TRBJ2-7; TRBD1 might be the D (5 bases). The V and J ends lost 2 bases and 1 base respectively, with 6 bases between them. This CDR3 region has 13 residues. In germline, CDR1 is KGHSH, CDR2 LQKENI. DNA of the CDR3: TGTGCCAGCTCACCAGACAGTTCCTACGAGCAGTACTTC. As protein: CASSPDSSYEQYF.

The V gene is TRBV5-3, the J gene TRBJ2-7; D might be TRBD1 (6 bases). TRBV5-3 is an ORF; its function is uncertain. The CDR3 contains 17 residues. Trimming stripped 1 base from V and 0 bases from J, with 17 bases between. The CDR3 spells CARSLQAGGGSSYEQYF. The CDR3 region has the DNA TGTGCCAGAAGCTTGCAAGCTGGGGGCGGCAGCTCCTACGAGCAGTACTTC.

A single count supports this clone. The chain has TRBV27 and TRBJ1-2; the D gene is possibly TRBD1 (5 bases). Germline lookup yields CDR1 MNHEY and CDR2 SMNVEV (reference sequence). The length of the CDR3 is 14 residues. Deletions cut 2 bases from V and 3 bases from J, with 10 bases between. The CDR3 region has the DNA TGTGCCAGCAGTTTAAGTCGGGGGGACTATGGCTACACCTTC. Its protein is CASSLSRGDYGYTF.

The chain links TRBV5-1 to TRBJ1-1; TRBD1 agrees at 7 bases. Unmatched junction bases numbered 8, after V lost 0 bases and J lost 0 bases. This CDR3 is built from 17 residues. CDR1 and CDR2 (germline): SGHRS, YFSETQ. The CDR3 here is CASSLVSLGQMNTEAFF. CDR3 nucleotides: TGCGCCAGCAGCTTGGTCTCGTTGGGACAGATGAACACTGAAGCTTTCTTT.

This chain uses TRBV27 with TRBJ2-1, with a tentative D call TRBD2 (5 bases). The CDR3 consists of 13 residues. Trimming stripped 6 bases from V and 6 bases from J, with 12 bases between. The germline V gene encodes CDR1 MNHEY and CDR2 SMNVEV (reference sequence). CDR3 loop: CASSLDAGNEQFF. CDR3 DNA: TGTGCCAGCAGCCTGGACGCGGGCAATGAGCAGTTCTTC.

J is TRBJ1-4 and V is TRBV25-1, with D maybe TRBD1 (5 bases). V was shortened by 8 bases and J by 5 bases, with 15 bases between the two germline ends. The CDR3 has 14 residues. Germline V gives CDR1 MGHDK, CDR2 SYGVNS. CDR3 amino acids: CASLRGRQNEKLFF. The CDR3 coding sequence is TGTGCCAGCCTACGAGGCAGACAGAATGAAAAACTGTTTTTT.

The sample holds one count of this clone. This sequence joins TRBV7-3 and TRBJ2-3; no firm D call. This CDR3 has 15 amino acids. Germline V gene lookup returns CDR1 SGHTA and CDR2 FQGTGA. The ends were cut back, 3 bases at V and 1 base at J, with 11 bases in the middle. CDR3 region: CASSFKRRGTDTQYF. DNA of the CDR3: TGTGCCAGCAGCTTCAAGCGACGAGGCACAGATACGCAGTATTTT.

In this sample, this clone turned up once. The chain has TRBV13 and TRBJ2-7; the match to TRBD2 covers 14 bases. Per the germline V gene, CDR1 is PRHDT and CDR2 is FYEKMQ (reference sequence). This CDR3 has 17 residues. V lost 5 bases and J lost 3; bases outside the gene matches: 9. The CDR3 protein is CASSPTSGGAGDYEQYF. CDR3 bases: TGTGCCAGCAGCCCGACTAGCGGGGGGGCCGGGGACTACGAGCAGTACTTC.

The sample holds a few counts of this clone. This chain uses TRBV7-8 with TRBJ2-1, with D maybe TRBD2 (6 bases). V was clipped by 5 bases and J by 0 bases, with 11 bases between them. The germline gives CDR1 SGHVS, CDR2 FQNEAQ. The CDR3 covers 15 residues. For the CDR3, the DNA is TGTGCCAGCAGCCCAGACGGGGGCTCCTACAATGAGCAGTTCTTC. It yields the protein CASSPDGGSYNEQFF.